This T cell receptor (beta chain) was profiled in a study of shared clonotypes between healthy human individuals. With respect to this clone: Its antigen is currently unknown.

This CDR3 contains 16 residues. Trimming stripped 1 base from V and 3 bases from J, with 13 bases between. Germline loops: CDR1 MNHNS, CDR2 SASEGT. The assay was immunoSEQ multiplex PCR, and TCRdb's table has in-frame clones only and misses some. The table has a few million clones, approximately 93% seen once. Whole-study findings and limits: Estimated richness was generally greater in naive than memory subsets.

This clonotype was obtained from a man between 18 and 29 years old in good health. Some clones in this sample may be carry-over from other donors' samples. The chain carries TRBV6-1 and TRBJ2-1, with a weak D call TRBD2 (6 bases). The specimen sequenced was naive CD4+ T cells from PBMCs. The subset was: CD45RA+ positively selected. The DNA for the CDR3 is TGTGCCAGCAGTGAAGTAGGGTGGGAGGACTACAATGAGCAGTTCTTC. It encodes CASSEVGWEDYNEQFF.